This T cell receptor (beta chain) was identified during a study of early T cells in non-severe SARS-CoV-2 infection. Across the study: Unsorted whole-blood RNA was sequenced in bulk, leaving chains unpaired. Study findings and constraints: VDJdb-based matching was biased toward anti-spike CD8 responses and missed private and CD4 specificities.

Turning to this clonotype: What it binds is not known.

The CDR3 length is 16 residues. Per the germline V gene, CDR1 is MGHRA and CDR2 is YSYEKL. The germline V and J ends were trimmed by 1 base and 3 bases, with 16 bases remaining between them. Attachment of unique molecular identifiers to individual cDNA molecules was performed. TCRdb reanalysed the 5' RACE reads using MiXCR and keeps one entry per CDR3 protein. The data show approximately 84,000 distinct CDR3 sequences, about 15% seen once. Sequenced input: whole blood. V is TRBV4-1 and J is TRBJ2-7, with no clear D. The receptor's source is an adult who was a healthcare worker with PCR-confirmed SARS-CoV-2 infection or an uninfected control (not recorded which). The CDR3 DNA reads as TGCGCCAGCAGCCAAGTTCCAAGAACACGGGTCTACGAGCAGTACTTC. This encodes CASSQVPRTRVYEQYF.